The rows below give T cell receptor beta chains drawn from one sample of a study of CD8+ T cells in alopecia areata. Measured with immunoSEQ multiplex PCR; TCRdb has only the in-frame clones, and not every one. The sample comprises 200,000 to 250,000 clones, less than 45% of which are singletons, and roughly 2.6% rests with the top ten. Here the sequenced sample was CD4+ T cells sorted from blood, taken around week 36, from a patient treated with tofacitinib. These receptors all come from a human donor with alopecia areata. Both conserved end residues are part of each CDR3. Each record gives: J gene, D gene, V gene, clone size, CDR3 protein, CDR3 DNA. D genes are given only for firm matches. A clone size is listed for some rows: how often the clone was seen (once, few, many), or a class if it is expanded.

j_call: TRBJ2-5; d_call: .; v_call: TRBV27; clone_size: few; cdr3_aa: CASSVTRGPGEYF; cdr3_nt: TGTGCCAGCAGTGTGACCCGGGGCCCGGGGGAGTACTTC
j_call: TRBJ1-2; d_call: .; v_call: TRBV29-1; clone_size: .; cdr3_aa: CSVLWGGGYTF; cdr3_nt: TGCAGCGTCCTTTGGGGCGGGGGCTACACCTTC
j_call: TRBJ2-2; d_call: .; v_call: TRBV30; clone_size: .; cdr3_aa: CAWSVRLVNTGELFF; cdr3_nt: TGTGCCTGGAGTGTTAGGCTAGTAAACACCGGGGAGCTGTTTTTT
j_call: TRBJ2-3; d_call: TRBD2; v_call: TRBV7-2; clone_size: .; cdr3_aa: CASSLLAGADTQYF; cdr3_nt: TGTGCCAGCAGCTTACTAGCGGGAGCAGATACGCAGTATTTT
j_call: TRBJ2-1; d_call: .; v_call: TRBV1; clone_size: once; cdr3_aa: CTSSPHPRAEWGNEQFF; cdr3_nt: TGCACCAGCAGCCCTCACCCCCGGGCCGAATGGGGAAATGAGCAGTTCTTC
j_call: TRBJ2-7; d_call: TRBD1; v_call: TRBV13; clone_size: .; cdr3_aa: CASSTPRDRAYEQYF; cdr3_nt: TGTGCCAGCAGCACGCCCCGGGACAGGGCGTACGAGCAGTACTTC
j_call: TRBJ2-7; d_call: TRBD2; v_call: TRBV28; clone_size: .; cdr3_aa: CASGFPWRASGRYEQYF; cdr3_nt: TGTGCCAGCGGTTTTCCATGGAGGGCTAGCGGGAGGTACGAGCAGTACTTC
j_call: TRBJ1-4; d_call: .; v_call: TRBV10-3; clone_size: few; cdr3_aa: CAISLSTGLGEKLFF; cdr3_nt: TGTGCCATCAGCTTATCCACAGGGTTGGGGGAAAAACTGTTTTTT
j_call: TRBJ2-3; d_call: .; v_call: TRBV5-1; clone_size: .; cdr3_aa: CASSPSALESQYF; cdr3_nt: TGCGCCAGCAGCCCGTCCGCACTAGAGTCGCAGTATTTT
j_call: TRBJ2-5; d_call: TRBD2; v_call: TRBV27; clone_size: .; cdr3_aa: CASSLSNGRGETQYF; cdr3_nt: TGTGCCAGCAGCTTATCGAACGGGAGGGGAGAGACCCAGTACTTC